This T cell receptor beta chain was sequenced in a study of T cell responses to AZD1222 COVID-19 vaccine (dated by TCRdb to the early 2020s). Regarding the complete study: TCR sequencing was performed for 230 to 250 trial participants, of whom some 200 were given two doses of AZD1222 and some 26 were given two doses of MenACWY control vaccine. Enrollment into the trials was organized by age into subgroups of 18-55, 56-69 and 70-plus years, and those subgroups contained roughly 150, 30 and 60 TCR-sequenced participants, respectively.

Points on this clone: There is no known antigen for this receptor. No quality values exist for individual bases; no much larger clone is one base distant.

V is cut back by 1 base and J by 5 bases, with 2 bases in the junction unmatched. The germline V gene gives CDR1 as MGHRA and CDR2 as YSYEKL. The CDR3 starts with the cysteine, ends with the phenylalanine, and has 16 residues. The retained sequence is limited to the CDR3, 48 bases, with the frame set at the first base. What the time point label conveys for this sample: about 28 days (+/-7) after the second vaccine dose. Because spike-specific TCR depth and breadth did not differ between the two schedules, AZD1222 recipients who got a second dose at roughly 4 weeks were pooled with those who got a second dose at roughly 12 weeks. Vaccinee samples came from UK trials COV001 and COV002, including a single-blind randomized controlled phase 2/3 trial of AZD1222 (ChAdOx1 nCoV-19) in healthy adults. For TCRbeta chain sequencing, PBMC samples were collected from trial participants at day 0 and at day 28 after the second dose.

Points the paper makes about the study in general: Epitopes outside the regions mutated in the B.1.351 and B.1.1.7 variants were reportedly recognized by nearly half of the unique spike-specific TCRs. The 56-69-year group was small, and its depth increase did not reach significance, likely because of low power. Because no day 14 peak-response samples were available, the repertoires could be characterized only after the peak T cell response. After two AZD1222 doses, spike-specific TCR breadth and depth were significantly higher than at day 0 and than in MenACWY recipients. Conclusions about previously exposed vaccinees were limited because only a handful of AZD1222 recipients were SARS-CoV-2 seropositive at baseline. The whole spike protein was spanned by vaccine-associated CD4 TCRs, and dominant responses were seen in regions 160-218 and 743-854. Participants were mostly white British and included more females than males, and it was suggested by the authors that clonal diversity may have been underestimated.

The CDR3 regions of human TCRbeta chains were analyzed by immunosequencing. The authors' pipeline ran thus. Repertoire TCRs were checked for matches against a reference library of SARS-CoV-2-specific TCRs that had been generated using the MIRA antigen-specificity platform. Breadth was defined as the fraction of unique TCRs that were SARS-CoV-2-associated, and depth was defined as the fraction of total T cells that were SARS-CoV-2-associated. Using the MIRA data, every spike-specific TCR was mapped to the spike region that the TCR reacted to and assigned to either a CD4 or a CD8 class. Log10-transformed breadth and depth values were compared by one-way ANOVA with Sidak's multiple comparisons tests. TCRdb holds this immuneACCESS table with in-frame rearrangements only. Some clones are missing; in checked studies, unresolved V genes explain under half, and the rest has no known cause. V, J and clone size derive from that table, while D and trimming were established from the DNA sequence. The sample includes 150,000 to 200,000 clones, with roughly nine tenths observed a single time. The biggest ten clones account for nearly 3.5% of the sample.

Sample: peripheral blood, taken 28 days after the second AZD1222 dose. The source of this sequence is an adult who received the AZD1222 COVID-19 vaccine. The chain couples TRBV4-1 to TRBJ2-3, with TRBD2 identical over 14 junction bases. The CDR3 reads CASSQAGLAGVDTQYF. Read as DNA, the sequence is TGCGCCAGCAGCCAAGCGGGACTAGCGGGAGTAGATACGCAGTATTTT.